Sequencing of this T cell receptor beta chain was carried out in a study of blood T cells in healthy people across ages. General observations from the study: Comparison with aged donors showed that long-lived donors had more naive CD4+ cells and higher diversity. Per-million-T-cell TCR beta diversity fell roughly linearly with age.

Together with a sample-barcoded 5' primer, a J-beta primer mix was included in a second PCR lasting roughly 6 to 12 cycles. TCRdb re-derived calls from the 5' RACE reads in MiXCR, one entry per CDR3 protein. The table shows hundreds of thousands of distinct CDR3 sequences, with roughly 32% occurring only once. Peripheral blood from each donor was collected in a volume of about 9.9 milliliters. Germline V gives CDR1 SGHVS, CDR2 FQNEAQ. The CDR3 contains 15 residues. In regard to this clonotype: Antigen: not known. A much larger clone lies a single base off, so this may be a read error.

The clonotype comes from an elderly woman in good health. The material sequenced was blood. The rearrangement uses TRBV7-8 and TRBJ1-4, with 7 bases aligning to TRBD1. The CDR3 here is CASSSGTATNEKLYF. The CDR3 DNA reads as TGTGCCAGCAGCTCAGGGACAGCGACTAATGAAAAACTGTATTTT. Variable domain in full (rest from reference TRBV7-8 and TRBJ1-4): GAGVSQSPRYKVAKRGQDVALRCDPISGHVSLFWYQQALGQGPEFLTYFQNEAQLDKSGLPSDRFFAERPEGSVSTLKIQRTQQEDSAVYLCASSSGTATNEKLYFGSGTQLSVL.